These 26 T cell receptor beta chains were all obtained from the same sample, sequenced in a study of shared clonotypes between healthy human individuals. TCRdb's table, derived via immunoSEQ multiplex PCR, lists solely in-frame clones and lacks some. In the table there are about 2.4 million clones, roughly 93% of which are singletons. Sequenced: naive CD4+ T cells from PBMCs. Subset specified: CD45RA+ positively selected. The receptors were gathered from a man aged 18 to 35 in good health. Some clones in this sample may be carry-over from other donors' samples.

This chain uses TRBV29-1 with TRBJ2-2; the D is unclear. Trimming removed 7 bases from V and 2 bases from J, with 8 bases in between. CDR1 and CDR2 (germline): SQVTM, ANQGSEA. This CDR3 has 12 amino acids. The CDR3 loop is CSAASNTGELFF. The CDR3 nucleotides read TGCAGCGCTGCTAGTAACACCGGGGAGCTGTTTTTT.

This chain connects TRBV5-1 to TRBJ1-5; tentative D call: TRBD1 (6 bases). This CDR3 comprises 15 residues. Trimming removed 1 base from V and 4 bases from J, with 12 bases in between. From germline, CDR1 is SGHRS and CDR2 YFSETQ. As DNA, the CDR3 is TGCGCCAGCAGCTTGACAGGGCGGCTTAATCAGCCCCAGCATTTT. Translated: CASSLTGRLNQPQHF.

The chain links TRBV27 to TRBJ2-2, with 14 bases matching TRBD2. In germline, CDR1 is MNHEY, CDR2 SMNVEV (reference sequence). Unmatched junction bases numbered 11, after V lost 4 bases and J lost 4 bases. The CDR3 covers 19 residues. As DNA, the CDR3 is TGTGCCAGCAGTTGGGAGGAGACTAGCGGGAGGGCGGGCACCGGGGAGCTGTTTTTT. Its protein is CASSWEETSGRAGTGELFF.

The chain has TRBV29-1 and TRBJ2-3; 8 bases fit TRBD2. Germline lookup yields CDR1 SQVTM and CDR2 ANQGSEA. The CDR3 extends over 15 amino acids. V was clipped by 4 bases and J by 2 bases; unmatched bases: 8. CDR3 sequence: CSVAVGGRSTDTQYF. The CDR3 DNA follows: TGCAGCGTTGCCGTCGGCGGGAGGTCCACAGATACGCAGTATTTT.

The rearrangement joins TRBV4-3 to TRBJ1-3; D not resolved. CDR1 and CDR2 (germline): LGHNA, YSLEER. With 3 bases removed from V and 0 bases from J, the gap between germline ends came to 12 bases. This CDR3 spans 16 amino acids. CDR3 nucleotide sequence: TGCGCCAGCAGCCATAACCCGACTAGCTCTGGAAACACCATATATTTT. This encodes CASSHNPTSSGNTIYF.

This clone was detected once. The rearrangement links TRBV28 to TRBJ2-5, with D unclear. Germline loops: CDR1 MDHEN, CDR2 SYDVKM. Trimming shortened V by 3 bases and J by 1 base, and 9 bases separated the two germline ends. The CDR3 runs 14 residues. CDR3 DNA: TGTGCCAGCAGTTTCGAGGTCCCCCAAGAGACCCAGTACTTC. It codes for CASSFEVPQETQYF.

The chain carries TRBV27 and TRBJ1-2; TRBD1 agrees at 11 bases. The CDR3 consists of 22 residues. Looked up from germline, CDR1 is MNHEY and CDR2 is SMNVEV (reference sequence). V lost 0 bases, J lost 1 base, and 19 bases stayed unmatched. The CDR3 loop is CASSLSNGRSAWGQGDNYGYTF. Written as DNA, the CDR3 is TGTGCCAGCAGTTTATCGAATGGTAGGAGTGCTTGGGGACAGGGGGATAACTATGGCTACACCTTC.

This chain uses TRBV2 with TRBJ2-7, with 9 nucleotides matching TRBD1. Trimming at V came to 6 bases and at J to 6 bases, leaving 12 bases not matched to a gene. This CDR3 is 15 amino acids long. Germline-derived CDR1 and CDR2 are SNHLY and FYNNEI. As DNA, the CDR3 is TGTGCCAGCAGAGAACCCGGGACAGGGATCAGCGAGCAGTACTTC. This sequence encodes CASREPGTGISEQYF. The full variable domain, completed using reference TRBV2 and TRBJ2-7, is EPEVTQTPSHQVTQMGQEVILRCVPISNHLYFYWYRQILGQKVEFLVSFYNNEISEKSEIFDDQFSVERPDGSNFTLKIRSTKLEDSAMYFCASREPGTGISEQYFGPGTRLTVT.

This clone showed up just once. The V and J genes are TRBV5-1 and TRBJ2-1; 7 nucleotides align to TRBD1. This CDR3 region has 15 residues. From germline, CDR1 is SGHRS and CDR2 YFSETQ. V dropped 4 bases and J dropped 2; count of bases not matched to a gene: 6. This CDR3 is CASSLTGVTYNEQFF. In nucleotides, the CDR3 is TGCGCCAGCAGCCTTACAGGGGTAACCTACAATGAGCAGTTCTTC.

V and J are TRBV18 and TRBJ2-7; D remains unclear. Looked up from germline, CDR1 is KGHSH and CDR2 is LQKENI. V was shortened by 1 base and J by 7 bases, with 11 bases between the two germline ends. This CDR3 has 13 residues. The CDR3 sequence is CASSPQSQIEQYF. DNA of the CDR3: TGTGCCAGCTCACCACAGTCTCAGATTGAGCAGTACTTC.

This clone showed up just once. V is TRBV6-1 and J is TRBJ1-3; unclear D gene. Germline V gene data show CDR1 as MNHNS and CDR2 as SASEGT. CDR3 length: 14 amino acids. Trimming stripped 1 base from V and 8 bases from J, with 12 bases between. Here the CDR3 DNA reads TGTGCCAGCAGTGAAGGGACCCTGAGGGACACCATATATTTT. Translation gives CASSEGTLRDTIYF.

The rearrangement uses TRBV7-3 and TRBJ2-1; 7 bases agree with TRBD2. V lost 1 base, J lost 6 bases, and 9 bases stayed unmatched. This CDR3 has 16 residues. Germline V gives CDR1 SGHTA, CDR2 FQGTGA. The CDR3 here is CASSLRLAGDANEQFF. For the CDR3, the DNA is TGTGCCAGCAGCTTAAGGTTGGCGGGAGACGCCAATGAGCAGTTCTTC. The full variable domain, rest sourced from reference TRBV7-3 and TRBJ2-1, is GAGVSQTPSNKVTEKGKYVELRCDPISGHTALYWYRQSLGQGPEFLIYFQGTGAADDSGLPNDRFFAVRPEGSVSTLKIQRTERGDSAVYLCASSLRLAGDANEQFFGPGTRLTVL.

The rearrangement links TRBV6-6 to TRBJ1-2; no reliable D call. The CDR3 has 14 residues. The V gene lost 2 bases and the J gene lost 4 bases, with 11 bases spanning the gap. Germline assignment: CDR1 MNHNY and CDR2 SVGAGI (reference sequence). The CDR3: CASSYRPRGYGYTF. The CDR3 nucleotides are TGTGCCAGCAGTTACAGGCCTCGGGGCTATGGCTACACCTTC.

The chain links TRBV6-5 to TRBJ2-2; D is unclear. Germline V gives CDR1 MNHEY, CDR2 SVGAGI. V was shortened by 0 bases and J by 3 bases, with 8 bases between the two germline ends. CDR3 length equals 15 residues. CDR3 loop: CASSYSLWDTGELFF. DNA for the CDR3: TGTGCCAGCAGTTACTCTCTCTGGGACACCGGGGAGCTGTTTTTT.

This sequence joins TRBV5-1 and TRBJ2-5; TRBD1 or TRBD2 may be the D gene (5 bases each). Trimming shortened V by 3 bases and J by 6 bases, and 12 bases separated the two germline ends. The CDR3 runs 13 residues. The germline V gene has CDR1 SGHRS and CDR2 YFSETQ. This CDR3 is CASSSRDVQTQYF. CDR3 in DNA: TGCGCCAGCAGCTCGAGGGACGTGCAGACCCAGTACTTC.

The chain employs TRBV10-3 and TRBJ1-1, with unresolved D. Looked up from germline, CDR1 is ENHRY and CDR2 is SYGVKD. The germline V and J ends were trimmed by 3 bases and 0 bases, with 8 bases remaining between them. This CDR3 spans 14 amino acids. For the CDR3, the DNA is TGTGCCATCAGTGATTCTATTTTGAACACTGAAGCTTTCTTT. It yields the protein CAISDSILNTEAFF.

The chain couples TRBV5-4 to TRBJ1-6; 7 nucleotides match TRBD1. The germline gives CDR1 SGHNT, CDR2 YYREEE (reference sequence). Trimming cost V 2 bases and J 14 bases; bases outside gene matches: 13. This CDR3 is 15 amino acids long. The CDR3 DNA reads TGTGCCAGCAGCTTACCGGGACAGAGCCCTGCTTCCCTCCACTTT. Translation: CASSLPGQSPASLHF.

J is TRBJ2-7 and V is TRBV7-2; TRBD1 matches 8 bases. V lost 6 bases, J lost 6 bases, and 7 bases stayed unmatched. The CDR3 has 13 residues. Germline V gene sequence: CDR1 SGHTA, CDR2 FQGNSA. The CDR3 DNA reads as TGTGCCAGCAGAGTAACTACAGGGGGCGAGCAGTACTTC. This encodes CASRVTTGGEQYF.

This rearrangement joins TRBV9 to TRBJ2-1; no reliable D call. Germline CDR1 and CDR2: SGDLS and YYNGEE. Trimming removed 3 bases at V and 6 bases at J, with 16 bases between. This CDR3 contains 15 residues. CDR3 sequence reads: CASSAIPASGNEQFF. CDR3 in DNA: TGTGCCAGCAGCGCAATCCCGGCGTCGGGCAATGAGCAGTTCTTC.

A word on this clone: Other DNA sequences of this sample code for an identical CDR3. The chain couples TRBV6-5 to TRBJ1-1; D uncertain. The germline V gene has CDR1 MNHEY and CDR2 SVGAGI. The V gene lost 0 bases and the J gene lost 3 bases, with 8 bases spanning the gap. This CDR3 is built from 14 residues. This CDR3 reads CASSYSSRDTEAFF. Here the CDR3 DNA reads TGTGCCAGCAGTTACTCCTCCAGAGACACTGAAGCTTTCTTT.

The V gene is TRBV1, the J gene TRBJ2-3; the D call TRBD2 from the table was never checked on the DNA. TRBV1 is recorded as a pseudogene. The CDR3 loop spans 15 amino acids. The CDR3: CTSSPVASLTDTQYF. The CDR3 DNA follows: TGCACCAGCAGCCCCGTAGCGTCGCTGACAGATACGCAGTATTTT.

Here the CDR3 reads CASSEGAYSYNEQFF. CDR3 sequence (DNA): TGTGCCAGCAGTGAAGGTGCCTACTCCTACAATGAGCAGTTCTTC. The rearrangement uses TRBV6-1 and TRBJ2-1, with D uncertain. The CDR3 length is 15 residues. Trimming removed 1 base at V and 0 bases at J, with 7 bases between. Germline V CDR1 and CDR2: MNHNS, SASEGT.

This sequence joins TRBV29-1 and TRBJ2-5, with unresolved D. With 7 bases removed from V and 1 base from J, the gap between germline ends came to 7 bases. The CDR3 length is 11 residues. Germline V gene data show CDR1 as SQVTM and CDR2 as ANQGSEA. CDR3 residues: CSGALQETQYF. For the CDR3, the DNA is TGCAGCGGGGCCCTCCAAGAGACCCAGTACTTC. The entire variable domain, with the rest obtained from reference TRBV29-1 and TRBJ2-5, is as follows: SAVISQKPSRDICQRGTSLTIQCQVDSQVTMMFWYRQQPGQSLTLIATANQGSEATYESGFVIDKFPISRPNLTFSTLTVSNMSPEDSSIYLCSGALQETQYFGPGTRLLVL.

The chain is built from TRBV29-1 and TRBJ2-2; D gene uncertain. Germline-derived CDR1 and CDR2 are SQVTM and ANQGSEA. Trimming took 7 bases from V and 4 from J, leaving 22 bases between them. The CDR3 has 16 residues. The CDR3 spells CSASQEGSQLTGELFF. The CDR3 DNA sequence: TGCAGCGCATCCCAGGAAGGGTCCCAACTCACCGGGGAGCTGTTTTTT.

This clone has a single count. Other DNA sequences in this specimen translate into the identical CDR3. The J gene is TRBJ1-2, the V gene TRBV18; the D is unclear. There are 15 residues in the CDR3. Trimming stripped 1 base from V and 1 base from J, with 10 bases between. CDR1 and CDR2 (germline): KGHSH, LQKENI. CDR3 coding DNA: TGTGCCAGCTCACCACTCACGGGAGATAACTATGGCTACACCTTC. It translates to CASSPLTGDNYGYTF.

The chain carries TRBV11-2 and TRBJ2-7; the D gene is possibly TRBD2 (7 bases). This CDR3 spans 14 amino acids. CDR1 and CDR2 (germline): SGHAT, FQNNGV. Trimming took off 8 bases at V and 1 base at J, with 15 bases between the two ends. DNA of the CDR3: TGTGCCAGCGGCACGAGGGGGGGGTCCTACGAGCAGTACTTC. Translating it yields CASGTRGGSYEQYF.